Reported below is one T cell receptor beta chain. This sample was included in a study of cytomegalovirus exposure and HLA in healthy donors. Primers included in the PCR were 60 Vbeta and 13 Jbeta primers. This table comes from immunoSEQ multiplex PCR, and its TCRdb copy is limited to in-frame clones, with some not included. The sample carries a few hundred thousand clones, over 80% recorded once. Sequencing was done on a sample of PBMCs. The TCR was taken from a woman in her 50s in good health and CMV-seropositive.

The CDR3, as DNA: TGCGCCAGCAGCCGACCCGCGAGAGGCTACAATGAGCAGTTCTTC. Its protein product is CASSRPARGYNEQFF. The chain joins TRBV4-1 to TRBJ2-1; no clear D. The germline V and J ends were trimmed by 4 bases and 3 bases, with 13 bases remaining between them. In germline, CDR1 is MGHRA, CDR2 YSYEKL. The CDR3 consists of 15 residues.